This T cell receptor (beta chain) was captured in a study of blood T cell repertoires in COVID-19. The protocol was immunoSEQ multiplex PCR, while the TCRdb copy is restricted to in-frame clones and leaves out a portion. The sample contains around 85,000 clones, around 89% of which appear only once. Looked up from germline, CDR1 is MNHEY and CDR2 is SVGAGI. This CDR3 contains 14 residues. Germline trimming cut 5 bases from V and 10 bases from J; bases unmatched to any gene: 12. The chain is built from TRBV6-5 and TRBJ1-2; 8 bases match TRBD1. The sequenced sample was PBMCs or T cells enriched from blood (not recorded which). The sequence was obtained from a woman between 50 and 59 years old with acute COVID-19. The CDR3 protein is CASSSELIRGLYTF. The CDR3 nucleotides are TGTGCCAGCAGTAGCGAATTAATCAGGGGGCTCTACACCTTC.